This T cell receptor beta chain was identified in a study of blood T cell repertoires in COVID-19. Study-level information: PBMCs, B-cell-depleted T cells, or T cells provided the cDNA or gDNA that made up the material.

Source study methods: Reference gene primer amplification gave estimated nucleated cell counts. Assay used: immunoSEQ multiplex PCR; TCRdb lists only in-frame clones, some missing. D and trimming come from the DNA, and the V and J calls and clone size come from that table. The table lists 120,000 to 150,000 clones, 70% to 90% of them singletons, with 2% to 3% in the top ten. Sequenced: peripheral blood. The source of this sequence is a human donor with acute or convalescent COVID-19. The donor label of this sample is uncertain.

The CDR3 loop reads CASSVQRGLAGGPGTDTQYF. In DNA form, the CDR3 reads TGTGCCAGCAGCGTACAACGGGGTCTAGCGGGAGGGCCAGGCACAGATACGCAGTATTTT. The rearrangement uses TRBV27 and TRBJ2-3, with TRBD2 matching 12 bases. From germline, CDR1 is MNHEY and CDR2 SMNVEV (reference sequence). Trimming removed 6 bases from V and 1 base from J; junction bases left unmatched: 17. This CDR3 has 20 amino acids.